This T cell receptor beta chain is drawn from a study of blood T cells in healthy people across ages (dated by TCRdb to between 2015 and 2016). At the level of the whole study: In model experiments, roughly one uniquely barcoded TCR beta cDNA molecule per two T cells was captured by template switching. Two additional independent replicas of 1 million unique cDNA reads from the same blood draw were analyzed for two donors (one aged 18 to 29 and one aged 80 or older). The study measured age-related changes in TCR beta repertoire diversity using deep sequencing normalized with unique cDNA molecular identifiers. The donors were split into four age groups: young (average around 15 years), middle-aged (39), aged (roughly 60) and long-lived (more than 80). Donors of different ages were randomly distributed across sequencing lanes to avoid experimental bias. General conclusions and limits of the study: As age increased, observed TCR beta diversity per million T cells dropped in a roughly linear way, and a significant reduction was already evident by age 40. Observed TCR beta diversity correlated strongly with the percentage of naive T cells measured by flow cytometry. Because the CMV infection status of the donors was unknown, age-related changes in expanded clonotypes may potentially have been confounded. Compared with the aged group, the long-lived group had more naive CD4+ T cells, fewer expanded clones and increased TCR diversity, a pattern suggesting age selection. Because profiling used bulk unsorted PBMCs, naive and antigen-experienced compartments could not be compared conclusively. Total diversity estimates from one million sequenced T cells were considered lower bounds and underestimates.

Donors were 39 systemically healthy Caucasian individuals from Russia aged roughly 6 to 100 years. Each donor gave 8 to 10 milliliters of peripheral blood, drawn into EDTA-treated Vacutainer tubes. PBMCs were isolated by Ficoll-Paque density-gradient centrifugation, with at least 6 million obtained per sample. Trizol reagent was used to extract total RNA from the PBMCs, yielding at least 6 micrograms per sample. Naive CD45RAhigh/CD27high T cell percentages were measured by flow cytometry on a PBMC aliquot from every donor. V is pruned by 6 bases and J by 5 bases, leaving 10 bases of the junction without a gene match. The germline V gene gives CDR1 as MDHEN and CDR2 as SYDVKM. The CDR3 numbers 15 residues from cysteine through phenylalanine. The retained sequence is limited to the CDR3, 45 bases, with the frame set at the first base. This clonotype was recorded a few times. What this receptor recognizes is not known. Per-base quality was not reported, and no clone a single base away is much larger than it.

To prepare the library, 5' RACE was applied. Sequencing used an Illumina HiSeq 2500. A second PCR of roughly 6 to 11 cycles was run with a J-beta primer mix and a sample-barcoded 5' primer. A unique molecular identifier was introduced onto each TCR beta cDNA molecule by a template-switch 5' adaptor carrying 12 random nucleotides. Each sample yielded at least 2.5 million CDR3-containing paired-end reads. First-strand cDNA synthesis was performed from all RNA using the Mint cDNA synthesis kit, with priming by a TRBC-specific oligonucleotide. After uracil-DNA glycosylase treatment, a first 18-cycle PCR used universal primers M1SS and BC2_uni_R on all cDNA. From the authors' description of their analysis: For normalization, 1 million high-quality reads, each with a distinct molecular identifier, were randomly selected from each sample. Reads sharing molecular identifiers were discarded rather than binned into consensus sequences. MiTCR, set to a Q25 quality threshold and the strictest error-elimination algorithm, was used for CDR3 identification, clonotype clustering and error correction. A nonparametric unseen species model using Euler transformation provided a lower-bound estimate of total TCR beta diversity. TCRdb trimmed public reads at Q25 via fastp, called clones via MiXCR and kept in-frame beta chains. Merged by CDR3 protein, the rows form single entries marked with the most common genes and DNA. These V and J calls are TCRdb output, not the study's own analysis. The sample contains roughly 1,300,000 distinct CDR3 sequences, around 59% of them found a single time. The ten largest clones take up about 6.7% of the sample.

Recombination connected TRBV28 to TRBJ2-5; a stretch of 9 junction bases matches TRBD2. The sequenced sample was blood. This TCR came from a man between 18 and 29 years old in good health. CDR3 loop: CASSSPGTSLETQYF. The base sequence is TGTGCCAGCAGCTCTCCCGGGACTAGCTTGGAGACCCAGTACTTC. Where the CDR3 stops, the reference TRBV28 and TRBJ2-5 genes take over; the full variable domain is DVKVTQSSRYLVKRTGEKVFLECVQDMDHENMFWYRQDPGLGLRLIYFSYDVKMKEKGDIPEGYSVSREKKERFSLILESASTNQTSMYLCASSSPGTSLETQYFGPGTRLLVL.